A selection of T cell receptor beta chains follows, all from one sample in a study of blood T cell repertoires in COVID-19. The table came from immunoSEQ multiplex PCR; TCRdb's copy has only in-frame clones and leaves some out. The repertoire holds approximately 280,000 clones, approximately 90% seen once, with about 4.6% in the top ten. The sample consisted of peripheral blood. The receptor source for this set is a man aged 35 to 55 with acute or convalescent COVID-19. Each CDR3 is given with its conserved first and last residue. The D gene is left open where the match is weak. For some rows the clone size is stated as once, few or many, or as a class when expanded; others skip it.

v_gene: TRBV5-1; d_gene: TRBD1; len: 13; abundance: few; j_gene: TRBJ1-2; CDR3nt: TGCGCCAGCAGCCGGGACAGGATGGGTGGCTACACCTTC; CDR3aa: CASSRDRMGGYTF
v_gene: TRBV11-3; d_gene: .; len: 12; abundance: .; j_gene: TRBJ1-1; CDR3nt: TGTGCCAGCAGCTTAGATGCCGGGGATGCTTTCTTT; CDR3aa: CASSLDAGDAFF
v_gene: TRBV10-3; d_gene: .; len: 18; abundance: .; j_gene: TRBJ1-6; CDR3nt: TGTGCCATCAGTGAGTCGGGCGGGGGGCGAAGCTATAATTCACCCCTCCACTTT; CDR3aa: CAISESGGGRSYNSPLHF
v_gene: TRBV21-1; d_gene: .; len: 13; abundance: .; j_gene: TRBJ2-7; CDR3nt: TGTGCCAGCGAGCGGAGTAGCACATACGAGCAGTACTTC; CDR3aa: CASERSSTYEQYF
v_gene: TRBV19; d_gene: .; len: 17; abundance: .; j_gene: TRBJ2-1; CDR3nt: TGTGCCAGTAGTATAGGGGCGGGGCGGCTAGGTGACAATGAGCAGTTCTTC; CDR3aa: CASSIGAGRLGDNEQFF
v_gene: TRBV15; d_gene: .; len: 16; abundance: .; j_gene: TRBJ2-7; CDR3nt: TGTGCCACCAGCAGAGATTTGACAAAATGGTCCCACGAGCAGTACTTC; CDR3aa: CATSRDLTKWSHEQYF
v_gene: TRBV7-3; d_gene: .; len: 13; abundance: .; j_gene: TRBJ2-3; CDR3nt: TGTGCCAGCAGCGACAAATTCACAGATACGCAGTATTTT; CDR3aa: CASSDKFTDTQYF
v_gene: TRBV10-3; d_gene: .; len: 12; abundance: .; j_gene: TRBJ1-1; CDR3nt: TGTGCCATCGGACAGTTTAACACTGAAGCTTTCTTT; CDR3aa: CAIGQFNTEAFF
v_gene: TRBV2; d_gene: TRBD1; len: 15; abundance: .; j_gene: TRBJ1-1; CDR3nt: TGTGCCAGCAGTGAGAGACAGGGGGCATACACTGAAGCTTTCTTT; CDR3aa: CASSERQGAYTEAFF
v_gene: TRBV24-1; d_gene: TRBD1; len: 13; abundance: .; j_gene: TRBJ1-2; CDR3nt: TGTGCCACCAGTGATAACAGGGGGAATGGCTACACCTTC; CDR3aa: CATSDNRGNGYTF
v_gene: TRBV18; d_gene: .; len: 13; abundance: .; j_gene: TRBJ1-2; CDR3nt: TGTGCCAGCTCACCACCGACAGAGGTTGGCTACACCTTC; CDR3aa: CASSPPTEVGYTF
v_gene: TRBV5-6; d_gene: .; len: 14; abundance: .; j_gene: TRBJ1-5; CDR3nt: TGTGCCAGCAGCTTGGGGCAGGGAGGACAGCCCCAGCATTTT; CDR3aa: CASSLGQGGQPQHF
v_gene: TRBV10-3; d_gene: TRBD1; len: 14; abundance: .; j_gene: TRBJ2-7; CDR3nt: TGTGCCATCAGTGTGGGACCAGGGGGCTACGAGCAGTACTTC; CDR3aa: CAISVGPGGYEQYF
v_gene: TRBV6-6; d_gene: .; len: 16; abundance: .; j_gene: TRBJ2-4; CDR3nt: TGTGCCAGCAGTTATGATCCGCGGCTAGCCAAAAACATTCAGTACTTC; CDR3aa: CASSYDPRLAKNIQYF
v_gene: TRBV4-2; d_gene: .; len: 15; abundance: .; j_gene: TRBJ1-4; CDR3nt: TGTGCCAGCAGCCCAAGTGGGACAAAGAATGAAAAACTGTTTTTT; CDR3aa: CASSPSGTKNEKLFF
v_gene: TRBV19; d_gene: .; len: 16; abundance: once; j_gene: TRBJ2-3; CDR3nt: TGTGCCAGTAGTACCCCCCGGTGGAGAGACACAGATACGCAGTATTTT; CDR3aa: CASSTPRWRDTDTQYF
v_gene: TRBV4-2; d_gene: TRBD1; len: 15; abundance: .; j_gene: TRBJ1-2; CDR3nt: TGTGCCAGCAGCCAAGAAGCCAGGGGGGACTATGGCTACACCTTC; CDR3aa: CASSQEARGDYGYTF
v_gene: TRBV24-1; d_gene: .; len: 14; abundance: .; j_gene: TRBJ1-2; CDR3nt: TGTGCCACCAGTGGGATCGGGGGGCGAGGAGGCTACACCTTC; CDR3aa: CATSGIGGRGGYTF
v_gene: TRBV20-1; d_gene: .; len: 11; abundance: few; j_gene: TRBJ2-1; CDR3nt: TGCAGTGCTAGAGGGCCCAATGAGCAGTTCTTC; CDR3aa: CSARGPNEQFF
v_gene: TRBV11-2; d_gene: .; len: 14; abundance: .; j_gene: TRBJ1-2; CDR3nt: TGTGCCAGCAGCTACCTGGGCCTATCCATCGGCTACACCTTC; CDR3aa: CASSYLGLSIGYTF
v_gene: TRBV30; d_gene: TRBD1; len: 14; abundance: .; j_gene: TRBJ1-1; CDR3nt: TGTGCCTGGAGTCCGCAGGGGGCCAGCACTGAAGCTTTCTTT; CDR3aa: CAWSPQGASTEAFF
v_gene: TRBV7-2; d_gene: TRBD1; len: 14; abundance: .; j_gene: TRBJ1-1; CDR3nt: TGTGCCAGCAGCTACTCCGGGACAGGGACTGAAGCTTTCTTT; CDR3aa: CASSYSGTGTEAFF
v_gene: TRBV19; d_gene: TRBD1; len: 16; abundance: .; j_gene: TRBJ2-7; CDR3nt: TGTGCCAGTAGTCACACCTGGGGGACAGGGGAACCCGAGCAGTACTTC; CDR3aa: CASSHTWGTGEPEQYF
v_gene: TRBV3-1/TRBV3-2; d_gene: .; len: 13; abundance: .; j_gene: TRBJ1-2; CDR3nt: TGTGCCAGCAGCCAAGCGGGGGACTATGGCTACACCTTC; CDR3aa: CASSQAGDYGYTF
v_gene: TRBV6-5; d_gene: .; len: 15; abundance: .; j_gene: TRBJ2-2; CDR3nt: TGTGCCAGCAGGGGCGGCAGGGCGTACACCGGGGAGCTGTTTTTT; CDR3aa: CASRGGRAYTGELFF
v_gene: TRBV6-5; d_gene: TRBD1; len: 15; abundance: .; j_gene: TRBJ1-5; CDR3nt: TGTGCCAGCAGTCCCGGGACAGTTTTAAATCAGCCCCAGCATTTT; CDR3aa: CASSPGTVLNQPQHF
v_gene: TRBV25-1; d_gene: TRBD1; len: 13; abundance: .; j_gene: TRBJ2-7; CDR3nt: TGTGCCAGCAGAGACAGGGCGTCCTACGAGCAGTACTTC; CDR3aa: CASRDRASYEQYF
v_gene: TRBV7-8; d_gene: TRBD2; len: 15; abundance: .; j_gene: TRBJ2-1; CDR3nt: TGTGCCAGCAGCTTAGGGGGGGGTGTCCACAATGAGCAGTTCTTC; CDR3aa: CASSLGGGVHNEQFF
v_gene: TRBV10-3; d_gene: TRBD1; len: 14; abundance: .; j_gene: TRBJ2-7; CDR3nt: TGTGCCATCAGATCGGACAGGGGGGGGTACGAGCAGTACTTC; CDR3aa: CAIRSDRGGYEQYF
v_gene: TRBV5-1; d_gene: TRBD2; len: 17; abundance: .; j_gene: TRBJ2-3; CDR3nt: TGCGCCAGCAGCCCCCCGACTAGCGGGGGGTCCACAGATACGCAGTATTTT; CDR3aa: CASSPPTSGGSTDTQYF
v_gene: TRBV7-2; d_gene: .; len: 15; abundance: .; j_gene: TRBJ1-4; CDR3nt: TGTGCCAGCAGCTTAGCGCCGGGGGTGGTGGAAAAACTGTTTTTT; CDR3aa: CASSLAPGVVEKLFF
v_gene: TRBV6-5; d_gene: .; len: 15; abundance: .; j_gene: TRBJ2-4; CDR3nt: TGTGCCAGCAGTACTCGGGGGGCCAGGGCAAACATTCAGTACTTC; CDR3aa: CASSTRGARANIQYF
v_gene: TRBV12-3/TRBV12-4; d_gene: .; len: 12; abundance: .; j_gene: TRBJ2-7; CDR3nt: TGTGCCAGCAGTTTAAGTTGGGCCGAGCAGTACTTC; CDR3aa: CASSLSWAEQYF
v_gene: TRBV7-2; d_gene: TRBD1; len: 15; abundance: .; j_gene: TRBJ1-2; CDR3nt: TGTGCCAGCAGCTTAGGGCAGGGGGTAATCTATGGCTACACCTTC; CDR3aa: CASSLGQGVIYGYTF
v_gene: TRBV6-1; d_gene: .; len: 13; abundance: .; j_gene: TRBJ2-7; CDR3nt: TGTGCCAGCAGTGAAAGTCTATCCTACGAGCAGTACTTC; CDR3aa: CASSESLSYEQYF
v_gene: TRBV30; d_gene: .; len: 15; abundance: .; j_gene: TRBJ1-2; CDR3nt: TGTGCCTGGATTGCCGGTAGGGGAAGATCGAGTGGCTACACCTTC; CDR3aa: CAWIAGRGRSSGYTF
v_gene: TRBV19; d_gene: TRBD2; len: 12; abundance: .; j_gene: TRBJ2-4; CDR3nt: TGTGCCAGTTACGAGGGAGGGGACATTCAGTACTTC; CDR3aa: CASYEGGDIQYF
v_gene: TRBV12-5; d_gene: .; len: 14; abundance: .; j_gene: TRBJ1-1; CDR3nt: TGTGCTAGTGGTTTGGCAGGGGTGCACACTGAAGCTTTCTTT; CDR3aa: CASGLAGVHTEAFF
v_gene: TRBV11-2; d_gene: .; len: 11; abundance: .; j_gene: TRBJ2-7; CDR3nt: TGTGCCAGCAGCTACTTAAACGAGCAGTACTTC; CDR3aa: CASSYLNEQYF
v_gene: TRBV18; d_gene: .; len: 14; abundance: .; j_gene: TRBJ1-1; CDR3nt: TGTGCCAGCTCACCCTCCGCCAGGGCGACTGAAGCTTTCTTT; CDR3aa: CASSPSARATEAFF
v_gene: TRBV3-1/TRBV3-2; d_gene: .; len: 16; abundance: .; j_gene: TRBJ2-7; CDR3nt: TGTGCCAGCAGCCAAGATCGGGGGGCCCGGAACTACGAGCAGTACTTC; CDR3aa: CASSQDRGARNYEQYF
v_gene: TRBV6-5; d_gene: .; len: 14; abundance: .; j_gene: TRBJ1-1; CDR3nt: TGTGCCAGCAGTTACGGACAGCTGAACACTGAAGCTTTCTTT; CDR3aa: CASSYGQLNTEAFF
v_gene: TRBV5-1; d_gene: TRBD1; len: 15; abundance: .; j_gene: TRBJ1-1; CDR3nt: TGCGCCAGCAGCCAACAGGGACAGGGGGACACTGAAGCTTTCTTT; CDR3aa: CASSQQGQGDTEAFF
v_gene: TRBV18; d_gene: .; len: 14; abundance: .; j_gene: TRBJ2-7; CDR3nt: TGTGCCAGCTCACCACAGGGGCCTCCCTACGAGCAGTACTTC; CDR3aa: CASSPQGPPYEQYF
v_gene: TRBV29-1; d_gene: TRBD1; len: 13; abundance: .; j_gene: TRBJ2-1; CDR3nt: TGCAGCGTATGGACACAGGGGGGCAATGAGCAGTTCTTC; CDR3aa: CSVWTQGGNEQFF
v_gene: TRBV29-1; d_gene: .; len: 13; abundance: .; j_gene: TRBJ2-6; CDR3nt: TGCAGCGTTGACACTACTGGGGCCAACGTCCTGACTTTC; CDR3aa: CSVDTTGANVLTF
v_gene: TRBV19; d_gene: TRBD2; len: 14; abundance: once; j_gene: TRBJ2-1; CDR3nt: TGTGCCAGTAGTTTTCGCGGGGGATACAATGAGCAGTTCTTC; CDR3aa: CASSFRGGYNEQFF
v_gene: TRBV28; d_gene: .; len: 16; abundance: .; j_gene: TRBJ2-1; CDR3nt: TGTGCCAGCAGCCCCGGGGGTAGCGGCTCCTACAATGAGCAGTTCTTC; CDR3aa: CASSPGGSGSYNEQFF
v_gene: TRBV24-1; d_gene: .; len: 13; abundance: once; j_gene: TRBJ1-5; CDR3nt: TGTGCCACCAGTCTAGGGGCAGATCAGCCCCAGCATTTT; CDR3aa: CATSLGADQPQHF
v_gene: TRBV10-3; d_gene: TRBD2; len: 16; abundance: .; j_gene: TRBJ2-7; CDR3nt: TGTGCCATCAGTGATGGGACTAGCGAGGGTTCCTACGAGCAGTACTTC; CDR3aa: CAISDGTSEGSYEQYF
v_gene: TRBV12-3/TRBV12-4; d_gene: .; len: 13; abundance: few; j_gene: TRBJ1-2; CDR3nt: TGTGCCAGCAGTCGGTACAGGGTTGAAGGCTACACCTTC; CDR3aa: CASSRYRVEGYTF
v_gene: TRBV5-1; d_gene: .; len: 14; abundance: .; j_gene: TRBJ1-1; CDR3nt: TGCGCCAGCAGCGTTGATACGGGGAACACTGAAGCTTTCTTT; CDR3aa: CASSVDTGNTEAFF
v_gene: TRBV14; d_gene: .; len: 13; abundance: .; j_gene: TRBJ1-2; CDR3nt: TGTGCCAGCAGCTTCTTGGGCCGGGGGGGCTACACCTTC; CDR3aa: CASSFLGRGGYTF